The clone carrying this T cell receptor (beta chain) was seen repeatedly, ten times or more. V dropped 8 bases and J dropped 1 base, with 14 bases sitting between them. Germline V gene sequence: CDR1 MNHNS, CDR2 SASEGT. The CDR3 covers 14 residues. According to the study, TCR beta libraries were built with iRepertoire HTBI primers and CDR3-region Arm-PCR. TCRdb re-called the multiplex PCR reads with MiXCR, one entry per CDR3 protein. This table has 680,000 or so distinct CDR3 sequences, about 15% appearing once. This record comes from a study of regulatory T cells in long-lasting Graves disease. Time point: newly diagnosed GD, antithyroid drugs for less than 3 months. RNA from PBMCs was the source of the TCR library. These data are also associated with another study on T cells in Graves' hyperthyroidism and ophthalmopathy.

This clonotype originated in a woman in her twenties or thirties with Graves disease. The genes are TRBV6-1 and TRBJ2-5; a possible D gene is TRBD2 (6 bases). Sample: peripheral blood mononuclear cells (PBMCs), taken at new diagnosis, from a patient treated with antithyroid drugs. CDR3: CASGRGGTQETQYF. CDR3 DNA: TGTGCCAGCGGACGAGGAGGGACCCAAGAGACCCAGTACTTC.